The source of this T cell receptor beta chain is a study of cytomegalovirus exposure and HLA in healthy donors. Overall study results and limits: Many donors shared some public TCRs, even though most TCR sequences were rare. With later analysis, a missense DCLRE1C variant became linked to TCR beta V- and J-gene trimming. One later analysis reportedly identified an Asian-associated ancestry cluster that showed fewer N-insertions than the approximately 670-donor mean.

To note about this clone: Antigen unknown.

Healthy bone marrow donors made up the donors. Use of 60 Vbeta and 13 Jbeta primers characterized the PCR. Assay used: immunoSEQ multiplex PCR; TCRdb lists only in-frame clones, some missing. This table has roughly 100,000 clones, 75% appearing once. Germline V gene sequence: CDR1 MNHEY, CDR2 SVGAGI. V dropped 9 bases and J dropped 4 bases, with 18 bases sitting between them. The CDR3 consists of 15 residues. Sequencing used PBMCs. The chain recombines TRBV6-5 with TRBJ1-4; TRBD1 might be the D (5 bases). This TCR derives from a middle-aged man in good health and CMV-seronegative. Written as DNA, the CDR3 is TGTGCCAGTAGACCCGCAGGGCGAGTTAATGAAAAACTGTTTTTT. Residues: CASRPAGRVNEKLFF.